The clone carrying this T cell receptor beta chain was observed a few times. The entry originates in a study of early T cells in non-severe SARS-CoV-2 infection. At the level of the study: Unsorted whole-blood RNA was sequenced in bulk, leaving chains unpaired.

The TCR library protocol attached unique molecular identifiers to the individual cDNA molecules. One entry per CDR3 protein results from TCRdb running MiXCR on the 5' RACE reads. The table records 85,000 to 100,000 distinct CDR3 sequences, 11% of them present only once. CDR1 and CDR2 from the germline V gene are LNHDA and SQIVND (reference sequence). V was clipped by 1 base and J by 4 bases, with 11 bases between them. This CDR3 spans 16 amino acids. This sequence joins TRBV19 and TRBJ2-6; unclear D gene. Source material: whole blood. This sequence originates from an adult who was a healthcare worker with PCR-confirmed SARS-CoV-2 infection or an uninfected control (not recorded which). The DNA of the CDR3 is TGTGCCAGTAGTATAGGACAAGGTCGCGGGGCCAACGTCCTGACTTTC. Amino acid sequence: CASSIGQGRGANVLTF.